The entry below describes one T cell receptor (beta chain). This sample was included in a study of blood T cell repertoires in COVID-19. Study at large: T cells, B-cell-depleted T cells, or PBMCs provided the cDNA or gDNA that served as material.

Sequencing used immunoSEQ multiplex PCR; TCRdb keeps in-frame clones, though not all of them. Among under 170,000 clones listed, about 86% were seen once. This CDR3 contains 15 residues. Germline loops: CDR1 MNHNY, CDR2 SVGAGI (reference sequence). After removal of 0 bases from V and 7 bases from J, the junction contained 6 bases not matched to a gene. Sequenced sample: peripheral blood. The TCR originated in a man aged 70-80 years with acute or convalescent COVID-19. This chain joins TRBV6-6 and TRBJ2-5, with 9 bases aligning to TRBD2. The CDR3 sequence is CASSYSAGGPGTQYF. CDR3 sequence (DNA): TGTGCCAGCAGTTACTCGGCGGGAGGGCCTGGGACCCAGTACTTC.